The present T cell receptor (beta chain) was sequenced within a study of post-analysis software for immune sequencing data. Study conclusions and caveats: The study found TRBV5-6, TRBV5-1 and TRBV20-1 among four to six TRBV segments more frequent in patients than controls. Multiple sclerosis patients showed significantly lower normalized Chao1 diversity than controls did.

Unique molecular identifiers featured in each of the TCR beta cDNA libraries. TCRdb called the PCR reads again in MiXCR, with one record for every CDR3 protein. The sample records more than 350,000 distinct CDR3 sequences, 30% to 40% being singletons. Germline V gene sequence: CDR1 DFQATT, CDR2 SNEGSKA (reference sequence). The V end was cut by 3 bases, the J end by 0 bases, with 9 bases between. This CDR3 contains 13 residues. This clonotype was detected a few times. Antigen: not known. The sequence derives from a girl aged 2 to 9 with multiple sclerosis. The chain combines TRBV20-1 with TRBJ2-7, with TRBD2 as a possible D gene (6 bases). The sequenced sample consisted of blood. The CDR3 DNA reads as TGCAGTGCTAGGCGGGAAACCTCCTACGAGCAGTACTTC. Translating it yields CSARRETSYEQYF.